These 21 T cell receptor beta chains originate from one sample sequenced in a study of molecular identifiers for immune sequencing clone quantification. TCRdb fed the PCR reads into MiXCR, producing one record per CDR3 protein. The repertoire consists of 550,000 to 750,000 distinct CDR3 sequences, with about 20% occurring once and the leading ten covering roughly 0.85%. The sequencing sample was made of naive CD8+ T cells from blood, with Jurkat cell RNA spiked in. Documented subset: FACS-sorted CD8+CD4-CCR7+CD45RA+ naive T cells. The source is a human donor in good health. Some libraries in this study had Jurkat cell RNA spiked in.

The CDR3 spells CASGSPLAGTYEQYF. Written as DNA, the CDR3 is TGTGCCAGCGGTTCACCACTAGCGGGAACCTACGAGCAGTACTTC. The V call is TRBV27, the J call TRBJ2-7; 10 bases fit TRBD2. The CDR3 sequence is 15 residues long. After removal of 8 bases from V and 2 bases from J, the junction contained 9 bases not matched to a gene. In germline, CDR1 is MNHEY, CDR2 SMNVEV (reference sequence).

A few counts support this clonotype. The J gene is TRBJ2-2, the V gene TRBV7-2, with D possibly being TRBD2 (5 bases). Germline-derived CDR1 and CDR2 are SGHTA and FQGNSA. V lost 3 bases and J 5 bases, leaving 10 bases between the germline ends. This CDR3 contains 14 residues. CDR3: CASSFGLATGELFF. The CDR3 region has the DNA TGTGCCAGCAGCTTCGGGCTAGCTACCGGGGAGCTGTTTTTT.

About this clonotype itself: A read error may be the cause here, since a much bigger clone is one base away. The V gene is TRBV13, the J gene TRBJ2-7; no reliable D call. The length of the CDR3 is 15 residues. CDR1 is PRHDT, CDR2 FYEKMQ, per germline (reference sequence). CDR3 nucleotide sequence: TGTGCCAGCAGCTTCGGACCATCTGTGGCCTACGAGCAGCACTTC. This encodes CASSFGPSVAYEQHF.

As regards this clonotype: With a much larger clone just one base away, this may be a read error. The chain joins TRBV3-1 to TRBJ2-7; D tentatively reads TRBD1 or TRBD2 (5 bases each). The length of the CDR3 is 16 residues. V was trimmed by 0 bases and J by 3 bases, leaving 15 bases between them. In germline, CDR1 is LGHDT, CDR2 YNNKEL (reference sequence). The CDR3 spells CASSQDIATDYYEQYF. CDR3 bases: TGTGCCAGCAGCCAAGACATAGCGACAGATTACTACGAGCAGTACTTC.

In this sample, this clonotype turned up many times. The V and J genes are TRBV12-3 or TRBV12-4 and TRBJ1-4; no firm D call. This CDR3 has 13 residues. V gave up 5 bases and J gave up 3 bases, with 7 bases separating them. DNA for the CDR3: TGTGCCAGCAGTACAGCTCCTAATGAAAAACTGTTTTTT. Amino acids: CASSTAPNEKLFF.

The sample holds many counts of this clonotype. CDR3 coding DNA: TGTGCCAGCAAAACAGGCCGGGACAGGGGGTTTGATACGCAGTATTTT. This codes for CASKTGRDRGFDTQYF. The chain has TRBV28 and TRBJ2-3; 11 bases match TRBD1. Germline V lookup: CDR1 MDHEN, CDR2 SYDVKM. V was pared by 7 bases and J by 6 bases, with 12 bases of the junction left unmatched. The CDR3 sequence is 16 residues long.

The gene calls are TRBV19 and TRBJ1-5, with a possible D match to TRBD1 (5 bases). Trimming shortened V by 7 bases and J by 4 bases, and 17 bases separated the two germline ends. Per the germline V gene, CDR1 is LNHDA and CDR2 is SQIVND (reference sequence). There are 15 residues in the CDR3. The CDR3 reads CASTGGRVWNQPQHF. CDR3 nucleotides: TGTGCCAGTACCGGGGGGAGGGTATGGAATCAGCCCCAGCATTTT.

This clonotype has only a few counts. The CDR3 DNA reads TGTGCCAGCAGTCCCTCTCCGGGACAGGGGGCAAGTGAGCAGTTCTTC. Protein sequence: CASSPSPGQGASEQFF. The chain has TRBV12-3 or TRBV12-4 and TRBJ2-1; 12 nucleotides align to TRBD1. Losses at the gene ends were 5 bases for V and 9 bases for J; bases not matched to a gene: 11. The length of the CDR3 is 16 residues.

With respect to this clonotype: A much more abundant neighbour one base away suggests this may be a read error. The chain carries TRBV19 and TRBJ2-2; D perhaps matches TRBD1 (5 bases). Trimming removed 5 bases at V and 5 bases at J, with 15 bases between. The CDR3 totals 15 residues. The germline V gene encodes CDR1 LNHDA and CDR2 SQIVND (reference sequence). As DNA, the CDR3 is TGTGCCAGTAGTCCCTGGGGCACCTGGACCGGGGAGCTGTTTTTT. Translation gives CASSPWGTWTGELFF.

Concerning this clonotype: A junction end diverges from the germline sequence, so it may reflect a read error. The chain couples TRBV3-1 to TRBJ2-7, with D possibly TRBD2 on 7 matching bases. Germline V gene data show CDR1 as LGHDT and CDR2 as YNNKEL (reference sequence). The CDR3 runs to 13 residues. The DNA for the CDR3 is TGTGCCAGCGGCCAGGGAGGGGGCTACGAGCAGTACTTC. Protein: CASGQGGGYEQYF.

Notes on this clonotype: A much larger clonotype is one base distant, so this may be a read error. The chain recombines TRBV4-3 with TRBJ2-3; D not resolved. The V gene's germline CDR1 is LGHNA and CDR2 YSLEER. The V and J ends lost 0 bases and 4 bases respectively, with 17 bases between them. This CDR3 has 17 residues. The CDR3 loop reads CASSQDSDPGGSDTQYF. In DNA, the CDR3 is TGCGCCAGCAGCCAAGATAGTGATCCCGGTGGTTCAGATACGCAGTATTTT.

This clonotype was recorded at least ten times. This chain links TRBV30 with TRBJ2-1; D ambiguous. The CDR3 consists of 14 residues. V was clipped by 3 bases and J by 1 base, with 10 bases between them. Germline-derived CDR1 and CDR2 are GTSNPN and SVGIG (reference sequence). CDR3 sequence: CAWRLDGSYNEQFF. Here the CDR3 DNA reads TGTGCCTGGAGACTGGACGGATCCTACAATGAGCAGTTCTTC. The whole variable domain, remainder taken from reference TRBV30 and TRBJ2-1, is SQTIHQWPATLVQPVGSPLSLECTVEGTSNPNLYWYRQAAGRGLQLLFYSVGIGQISSEVPQNLSASRPQDRQFILSSKKLLLSDSGFYLCAWRLDGSYNEQFFGPGTRLTVL.

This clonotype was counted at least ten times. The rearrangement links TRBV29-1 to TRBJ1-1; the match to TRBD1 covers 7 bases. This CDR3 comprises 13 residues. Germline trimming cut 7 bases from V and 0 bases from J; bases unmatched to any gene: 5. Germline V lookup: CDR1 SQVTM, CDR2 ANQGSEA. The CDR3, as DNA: TGCAGCGCCATGACAGGGTTGAACACTGAAGCTTTCTTT. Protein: CSAMTGLNTEAFF.

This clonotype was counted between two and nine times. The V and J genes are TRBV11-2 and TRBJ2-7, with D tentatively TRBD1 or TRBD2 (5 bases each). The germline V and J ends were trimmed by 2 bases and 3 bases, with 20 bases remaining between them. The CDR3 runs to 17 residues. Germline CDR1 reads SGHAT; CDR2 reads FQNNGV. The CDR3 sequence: CASSLHLRPRGHYEQYF. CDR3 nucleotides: TGTGCCAGCAGCTTACACCTTAGACCTCGGGGCCACTACGAGCAGTACTTC.

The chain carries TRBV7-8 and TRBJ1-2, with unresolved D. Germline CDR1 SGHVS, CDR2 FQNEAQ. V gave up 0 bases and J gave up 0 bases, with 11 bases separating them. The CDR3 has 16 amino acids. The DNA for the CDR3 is TGTGCCAGCAGCTTAGCCCGGAGTGAAGCTAACTATGGCTACACCTTC. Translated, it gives CASSLARSEANYGYTF.

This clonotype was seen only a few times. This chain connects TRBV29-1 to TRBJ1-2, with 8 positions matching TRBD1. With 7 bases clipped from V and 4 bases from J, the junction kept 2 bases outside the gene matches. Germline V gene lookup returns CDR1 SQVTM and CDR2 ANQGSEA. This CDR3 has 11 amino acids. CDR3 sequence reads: CSATGGYGYTF. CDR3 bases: TGCAGCGCCACAGGGGGCTATGGCTACACCTTC.

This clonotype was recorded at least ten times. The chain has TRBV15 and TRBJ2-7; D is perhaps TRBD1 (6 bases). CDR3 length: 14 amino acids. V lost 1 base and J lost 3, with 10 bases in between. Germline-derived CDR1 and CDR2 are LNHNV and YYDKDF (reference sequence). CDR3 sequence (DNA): TGTGCCACCAGCAGAGGTGGACAGAGCTACGAGCAGTACTTC. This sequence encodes CATSRGGQSYEQYF.

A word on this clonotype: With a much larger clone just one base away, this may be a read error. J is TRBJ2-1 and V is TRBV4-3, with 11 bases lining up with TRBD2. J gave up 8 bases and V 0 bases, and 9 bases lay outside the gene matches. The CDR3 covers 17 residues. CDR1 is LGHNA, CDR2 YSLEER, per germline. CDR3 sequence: CASSQEVAGGPDDEQFF. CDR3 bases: TGCGCCAGCAGCCAAGAAGTAGCGGGAGGGCCGGACGATGAGCAGTTCTTC.

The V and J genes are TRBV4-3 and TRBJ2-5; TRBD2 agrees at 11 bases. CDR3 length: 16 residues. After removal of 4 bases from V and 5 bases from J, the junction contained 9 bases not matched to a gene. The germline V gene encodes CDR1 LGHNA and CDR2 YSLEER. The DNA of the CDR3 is TGCGCCAGCAGCCCCGCCCTACTAGCGGGAGAGGAGACCCAGTACTTC. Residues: CASSPALLAGEETQYF.

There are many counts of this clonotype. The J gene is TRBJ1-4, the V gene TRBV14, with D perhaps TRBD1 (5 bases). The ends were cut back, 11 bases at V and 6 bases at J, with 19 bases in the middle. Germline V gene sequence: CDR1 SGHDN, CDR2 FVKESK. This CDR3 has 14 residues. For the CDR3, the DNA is TGTGCCCGCCCCCGCGGGGACGATTATGAAAAACTGTTTTTT. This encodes CARPRGDDYEKLFF.

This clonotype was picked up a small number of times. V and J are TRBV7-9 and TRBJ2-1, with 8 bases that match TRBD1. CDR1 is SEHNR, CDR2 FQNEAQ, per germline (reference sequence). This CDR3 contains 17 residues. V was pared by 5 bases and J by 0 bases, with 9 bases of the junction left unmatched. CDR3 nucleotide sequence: TGTGCCAGCAGCCCTCCGACAGGGGAAGGCTCCTACAATGAGCAGTTCTTC. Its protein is CASSPPTGEGSYNEQFF.